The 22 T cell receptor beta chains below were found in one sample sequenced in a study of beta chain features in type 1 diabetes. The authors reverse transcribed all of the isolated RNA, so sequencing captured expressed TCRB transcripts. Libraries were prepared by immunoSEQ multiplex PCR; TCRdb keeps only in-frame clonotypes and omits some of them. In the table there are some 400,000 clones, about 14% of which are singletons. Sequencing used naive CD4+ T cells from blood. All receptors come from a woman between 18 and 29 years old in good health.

This CDR3 reads CASSPLDRAYSTDTQYF. CDR3 nucleotide sequence: TGTGCCAGCTCACCGTTGGACAGGGCCTATAGCACAGATACGCAGTATTTT. V gene TRBV18 combines with J gene TRBJ2-3; TRBD1 aligns across 8 bases. V was clipped by 3 bases and J by 0 bases; unmatched bases: 8. Germline V gene data show CDR1 as KGHSH and CDR2 as LQKENI. CDR3 length equals 17 residues.

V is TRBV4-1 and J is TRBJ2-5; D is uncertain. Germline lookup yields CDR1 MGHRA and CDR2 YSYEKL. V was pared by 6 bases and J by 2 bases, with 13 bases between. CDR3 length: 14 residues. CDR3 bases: TGCGCCAGCAGTATGGTATACTCGCAAGAGACCCAGTACTTC. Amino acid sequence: CASSMVYSQETQYF.

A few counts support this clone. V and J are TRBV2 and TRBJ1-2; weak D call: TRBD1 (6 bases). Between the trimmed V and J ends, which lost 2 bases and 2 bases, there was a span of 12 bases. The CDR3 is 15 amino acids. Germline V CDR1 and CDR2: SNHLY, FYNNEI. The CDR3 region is CASSENGQTNYGYTF. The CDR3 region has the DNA TGTGCCAGCAGTGAAAACGGACAGACGAACTATGGCTACACCTTC.

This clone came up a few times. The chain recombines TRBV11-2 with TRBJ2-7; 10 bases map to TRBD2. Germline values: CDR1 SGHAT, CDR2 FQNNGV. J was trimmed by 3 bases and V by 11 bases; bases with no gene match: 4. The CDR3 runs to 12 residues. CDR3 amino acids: CAVRLAGYEQYF. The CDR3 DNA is TGTGCCGTCCGACTAGCGGGCTACGAGCAGTACTTC.

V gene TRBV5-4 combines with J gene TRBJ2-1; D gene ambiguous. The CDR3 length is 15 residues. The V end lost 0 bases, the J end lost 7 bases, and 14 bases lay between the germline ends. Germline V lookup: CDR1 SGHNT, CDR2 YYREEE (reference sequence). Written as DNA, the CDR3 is TGTGCCAGCAGCTTGGAGGTCACGACGAGGAATGAGCAGTTCTTC. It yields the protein CASSLEVTTRNEQFF.

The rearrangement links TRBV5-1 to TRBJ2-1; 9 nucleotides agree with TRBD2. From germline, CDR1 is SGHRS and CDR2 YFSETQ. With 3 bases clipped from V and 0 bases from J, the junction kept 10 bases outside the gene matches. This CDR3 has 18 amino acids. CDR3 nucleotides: TGCGCCAGCAGCTACTCCTCTAGCGGGAACCCCTCCTACAATGAGCAGTTCTTC. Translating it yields CASSYSSSGNPSYNEQFF.

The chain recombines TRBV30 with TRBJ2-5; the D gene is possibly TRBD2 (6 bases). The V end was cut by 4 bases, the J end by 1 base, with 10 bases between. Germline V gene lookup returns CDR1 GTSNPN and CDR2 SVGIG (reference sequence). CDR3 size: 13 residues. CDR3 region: CAWTRGVQETQYF. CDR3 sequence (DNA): TGTGCCTGGACACGCGGGGTCCAAGAGACCCAGTACTTC.

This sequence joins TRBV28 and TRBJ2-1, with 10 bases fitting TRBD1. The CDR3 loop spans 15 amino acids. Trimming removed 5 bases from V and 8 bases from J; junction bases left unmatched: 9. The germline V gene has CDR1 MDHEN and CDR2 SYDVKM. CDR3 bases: TGTGCCAGCAGTGACCTGGGACAGGGGAAGGATGAGCAGTTCTTC. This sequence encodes CASSDLGQGKDEQFF.

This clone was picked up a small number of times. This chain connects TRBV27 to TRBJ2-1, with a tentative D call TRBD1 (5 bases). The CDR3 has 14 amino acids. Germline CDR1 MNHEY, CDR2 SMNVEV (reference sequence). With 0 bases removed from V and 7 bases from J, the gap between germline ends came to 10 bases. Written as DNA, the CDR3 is TGTGCCAGCAGTTTATCCCAGGGCTTTAATGAGCAGTTCTTC. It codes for CASSLSQGFNEQFF.

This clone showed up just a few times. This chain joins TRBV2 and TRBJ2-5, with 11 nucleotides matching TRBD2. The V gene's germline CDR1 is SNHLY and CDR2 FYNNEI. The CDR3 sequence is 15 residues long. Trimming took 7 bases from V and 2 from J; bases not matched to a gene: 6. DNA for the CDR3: TGTGCCAGCACTCCGACTAGCGGGATTCAAGAGACCCAGTACTTC. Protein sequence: CASTPTSGIQETQYF.

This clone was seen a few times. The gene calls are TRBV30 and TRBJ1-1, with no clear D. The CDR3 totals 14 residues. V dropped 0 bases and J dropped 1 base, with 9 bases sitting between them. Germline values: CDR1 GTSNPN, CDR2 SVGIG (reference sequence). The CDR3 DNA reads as TGTGCCTGGAGTGTCTATCCTCGGAACACTGAAGCTTTCTTT. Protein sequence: CAWSVYPRNTEAFF.

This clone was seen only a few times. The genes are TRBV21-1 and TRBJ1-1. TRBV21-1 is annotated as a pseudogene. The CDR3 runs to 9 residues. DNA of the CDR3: TGTGCCAGCACCGCTGAAGCTTTCTTT. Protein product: CASTAEAFF.

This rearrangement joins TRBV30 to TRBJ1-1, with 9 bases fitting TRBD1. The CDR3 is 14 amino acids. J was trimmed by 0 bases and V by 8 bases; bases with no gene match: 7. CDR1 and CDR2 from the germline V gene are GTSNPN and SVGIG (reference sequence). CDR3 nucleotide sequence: TGTGCCCACGGACAGGGGACGTTGAACACTGAAGCTTTCTTT. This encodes CAHGQGTLNTEAFF.

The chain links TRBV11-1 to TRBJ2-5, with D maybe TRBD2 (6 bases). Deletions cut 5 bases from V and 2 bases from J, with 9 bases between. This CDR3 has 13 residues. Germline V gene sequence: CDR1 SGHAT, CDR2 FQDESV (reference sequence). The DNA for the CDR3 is TGTGCCAGCAGCCCGGGACTTCAAGAGACCCAGTACTTC. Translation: CASSPGLQETQYF.

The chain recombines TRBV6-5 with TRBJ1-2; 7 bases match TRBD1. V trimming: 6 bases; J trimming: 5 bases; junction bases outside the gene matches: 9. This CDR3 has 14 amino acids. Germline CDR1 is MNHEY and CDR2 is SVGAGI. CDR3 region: CASRRQGSGYGYTF. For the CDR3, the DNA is TGTGCCAGCAGAAGACAGGGAAGTGGGTATGGCTACACCTTC.

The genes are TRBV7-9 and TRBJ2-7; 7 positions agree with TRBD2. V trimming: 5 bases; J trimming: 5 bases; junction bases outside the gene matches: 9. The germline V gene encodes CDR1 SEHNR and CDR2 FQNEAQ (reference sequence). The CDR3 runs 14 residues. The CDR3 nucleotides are TGTGCCAGCAGCCGAGGCGGGAGTAATGACGAGCAGTACTTC. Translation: CASSRGGSNDEQYF.

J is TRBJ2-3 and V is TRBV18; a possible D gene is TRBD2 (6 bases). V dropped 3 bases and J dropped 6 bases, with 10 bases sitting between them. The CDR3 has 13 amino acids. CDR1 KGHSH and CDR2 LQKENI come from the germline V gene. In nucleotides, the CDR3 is TGTGCCAGCTCACCGGGAGGTGTGGATACGCAGTATTTT. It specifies CASSPGGVDTQYF.

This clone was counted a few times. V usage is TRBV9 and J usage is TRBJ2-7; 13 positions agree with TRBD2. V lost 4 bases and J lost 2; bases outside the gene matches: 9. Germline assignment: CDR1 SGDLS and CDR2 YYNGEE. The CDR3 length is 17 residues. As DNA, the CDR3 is TGTGCCAGCAGCACCGCTACCGGGACTAGCGGGACCTACGAGCAGTACTTC. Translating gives CASSTATGTSGTYEQYF.

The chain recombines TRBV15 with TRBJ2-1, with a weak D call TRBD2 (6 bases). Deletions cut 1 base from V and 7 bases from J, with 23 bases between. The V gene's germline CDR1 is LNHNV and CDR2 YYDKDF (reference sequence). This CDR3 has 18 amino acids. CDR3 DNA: TGTGCCACCAGCAGAGTTGGGGGAGGATTGTTATCGGGGAATGAGCAGTTCTTC. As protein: CATSRVGGGLLSGNEQFF.

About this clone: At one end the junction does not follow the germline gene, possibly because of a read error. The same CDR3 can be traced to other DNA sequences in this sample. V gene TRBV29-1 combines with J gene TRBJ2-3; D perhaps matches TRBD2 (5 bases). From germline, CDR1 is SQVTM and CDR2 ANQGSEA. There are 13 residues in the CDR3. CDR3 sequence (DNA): TGCAGCGTTGAAGGCCCTAGCACCGATACGCAGTATTTT. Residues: CSVEGPSTDTQYF.

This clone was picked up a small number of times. The CDR3 nucleotides are TGTGCCTGGAGTAAACGGGTGAACACTGAAGCTTTCTTT. Its translation is CAWSKRVNTEAFF. The chain combines TRBV30 with TRBJ1-1; D is undetermined. V was shortened by 2 bases and J by 0 bases, with 7 bases between the two germline ends. This CDR3 spans 13 amino acids. Per the germline V gene, CDR1 is GTSNPN and CDR2 is SVGIG (reference sequence).

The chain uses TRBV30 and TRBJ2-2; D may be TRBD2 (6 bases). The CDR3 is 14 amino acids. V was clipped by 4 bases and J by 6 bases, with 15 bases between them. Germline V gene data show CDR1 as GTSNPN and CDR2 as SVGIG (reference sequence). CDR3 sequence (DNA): TGTGCCTGGAATCCGGGGCTAGCGTCCGGGGAGCTGTTTTTT. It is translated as CAWNPGLASGELFF.